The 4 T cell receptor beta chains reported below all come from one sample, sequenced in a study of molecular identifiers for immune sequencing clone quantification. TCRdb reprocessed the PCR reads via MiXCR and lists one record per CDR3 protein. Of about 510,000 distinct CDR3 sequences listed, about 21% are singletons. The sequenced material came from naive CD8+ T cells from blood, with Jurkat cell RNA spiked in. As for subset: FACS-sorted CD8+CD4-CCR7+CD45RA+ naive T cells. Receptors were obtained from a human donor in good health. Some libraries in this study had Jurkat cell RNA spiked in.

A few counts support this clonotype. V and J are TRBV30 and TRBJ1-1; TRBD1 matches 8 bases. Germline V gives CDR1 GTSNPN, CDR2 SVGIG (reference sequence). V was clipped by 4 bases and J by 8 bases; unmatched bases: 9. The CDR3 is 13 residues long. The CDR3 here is CAWTTDRAYEAFF. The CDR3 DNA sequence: TGTGCCTGGACCACGGACAGGGCTTACGAAGCTTTCTTT.

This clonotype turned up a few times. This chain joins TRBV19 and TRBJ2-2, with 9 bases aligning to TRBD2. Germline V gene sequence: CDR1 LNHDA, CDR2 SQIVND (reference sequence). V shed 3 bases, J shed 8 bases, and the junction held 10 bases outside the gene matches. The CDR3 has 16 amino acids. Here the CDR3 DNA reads TGTGCCAGTAGTATGGCCGGCGGGGGGGCGGCTGGGGAGCTGTTTTTT. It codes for CASSMAGGGAAGELFF.

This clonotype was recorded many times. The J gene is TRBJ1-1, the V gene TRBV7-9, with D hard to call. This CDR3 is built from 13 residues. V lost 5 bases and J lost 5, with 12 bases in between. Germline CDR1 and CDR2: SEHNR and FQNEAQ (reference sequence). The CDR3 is CASSTGAETEAFF. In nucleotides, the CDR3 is TGTGCCAGCAGCACGGGAGCAGAGACTGAAGCTTTCTTT.

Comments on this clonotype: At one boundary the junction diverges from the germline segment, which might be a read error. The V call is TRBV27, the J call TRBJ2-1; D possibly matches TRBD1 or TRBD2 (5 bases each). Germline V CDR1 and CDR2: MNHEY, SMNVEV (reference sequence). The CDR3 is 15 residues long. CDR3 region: CAGSLAWGNYNEQFF. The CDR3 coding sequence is TGTGCCGGCAGTTTAGCGTGGGGGAATTACAATGAGCAGTTCTTC.